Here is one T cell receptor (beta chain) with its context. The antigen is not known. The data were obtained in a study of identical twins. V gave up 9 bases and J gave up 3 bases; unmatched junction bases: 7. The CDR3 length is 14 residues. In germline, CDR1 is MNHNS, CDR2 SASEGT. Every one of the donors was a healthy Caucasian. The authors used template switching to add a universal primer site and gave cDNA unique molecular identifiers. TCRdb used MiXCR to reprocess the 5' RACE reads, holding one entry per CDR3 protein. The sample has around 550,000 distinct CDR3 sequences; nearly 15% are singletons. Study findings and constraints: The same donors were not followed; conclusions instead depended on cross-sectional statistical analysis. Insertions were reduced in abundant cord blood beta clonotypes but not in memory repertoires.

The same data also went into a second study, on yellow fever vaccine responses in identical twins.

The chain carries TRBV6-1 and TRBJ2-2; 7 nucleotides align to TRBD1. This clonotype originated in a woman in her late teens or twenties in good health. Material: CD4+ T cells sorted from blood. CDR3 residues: CASKTGTDTGELFF. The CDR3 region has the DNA TGTGCCAGTAAAACCGGGACAGACACCGGGGAGCTGTTTTTT.